This T cell receptor (beta chain) is from a study of Graves' ophthalmopathy and Graves' hyperthyroidism. Study-wide results and limits: Blood also carried most expanded thyroid clonotypes exceeding 0.001 frequency.

The germline V and J ends were trimmed by 1 base and 6 bases, with 16 bases remaining between them. The CDR3 extends over 15 amino acids. CDR1 and CDR2 from the germline V gene are SEHNR and FQNEAQ (reference sequence). RNA served as the template for amplifying TCR beta CDR3 regions. First-round RT-PCR employed HTBI primers, with a second-round multiplex PCR after it. TCRdb reprocessed the multiplex PCR reads via MiXCR and lists one record per CDR3 protein. The sample holds approximately 410,000 distinct CDR3 sequences, just over 15% seen once. Exclusion covered patients with other autoimmune diseases or uncontrolled infections (as well as pregnancy or lactation). This clonotype was detected many times. Its cognate antigen is unknown.

The specimen sequenced was peripheral blood. This clonotype was sampled from a woman between 18 and 29 years old with stable Graves' hyperthyroidism. The chain links TRBV7-9 to TRBJ2-7, with D perhaps given as TRBD1 or TRBD2 (5 bases each). The CDR3 sequence is CASSLGGREFREQYF. The CDR3 coding sequence is TGTGCCAGCAGCTTAGGGGGCAGGGAGTTTCGCGAGCAGTACTTC.